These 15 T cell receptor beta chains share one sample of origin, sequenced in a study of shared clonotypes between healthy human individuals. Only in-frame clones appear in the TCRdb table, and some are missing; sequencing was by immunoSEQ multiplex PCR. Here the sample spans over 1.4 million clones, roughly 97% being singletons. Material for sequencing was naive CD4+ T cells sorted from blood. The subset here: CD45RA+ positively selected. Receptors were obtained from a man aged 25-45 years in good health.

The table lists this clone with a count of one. The CDR3 DNA reads TGTGCCAGCAGCTTAGCGCTGCGGGAGGGCCATTTATACACCGGGGAGCTGTTTTTT. It translates to CASSLALREGHLYTGELFF. This rearrangement joins TRBV7-2 to TRBJ2-2; 9 nucleotides match TRBD2. The CDR3 totals 19 residues. V was pared by 0 bases and J by 3 bases, with 11 bases of the junction left unmatched. Per the germline V gene, CDR1 is SGHTA and CDR2 is FQGNSA.

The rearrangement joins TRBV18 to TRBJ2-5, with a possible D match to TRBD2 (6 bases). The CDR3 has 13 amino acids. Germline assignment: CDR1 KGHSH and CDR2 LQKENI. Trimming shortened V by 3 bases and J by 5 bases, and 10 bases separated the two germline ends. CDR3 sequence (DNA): TGTGCCAGCTCACCGCCGGGGGATGAGACCCAGTACTTC. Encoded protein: CASSPPGDETQYF.

In DNA form, the CDR3 reads TGCAGTCCAACGGGACGAGATACGCAGTATTTT. This encodes CSPTGRDTQYF. The V and J genes are TRBV20-1 and TRBJ2-3, with D possibly called TRBD1 or TRBD2 (5 bases each). The length of the CDR3 is 11 residues. In germline, CDR1 is DFQATT, CDR2 SNEGSKA (reference sequence). Trimming took off 8 bases at V and 5 bases at J, with 11 bases between the two ends.

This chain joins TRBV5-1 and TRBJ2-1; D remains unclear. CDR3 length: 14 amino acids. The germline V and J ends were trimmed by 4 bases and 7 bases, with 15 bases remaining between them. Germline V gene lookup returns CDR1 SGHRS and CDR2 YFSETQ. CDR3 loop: CASSPPLGVNEQFF. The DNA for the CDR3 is TGCGCCAGCAGCCCCCCCCTTGGGGTTAATGAGCAGTTCTTC.

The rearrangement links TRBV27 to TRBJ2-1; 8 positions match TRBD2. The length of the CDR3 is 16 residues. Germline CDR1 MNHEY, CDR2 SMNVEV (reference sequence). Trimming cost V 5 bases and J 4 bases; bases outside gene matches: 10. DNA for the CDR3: TGTGCCAGCAGTACCCCCTTAGCGGGATCTTACAATGAGCAGTTCTTC. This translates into CASSTPLAGSYNEQFF.

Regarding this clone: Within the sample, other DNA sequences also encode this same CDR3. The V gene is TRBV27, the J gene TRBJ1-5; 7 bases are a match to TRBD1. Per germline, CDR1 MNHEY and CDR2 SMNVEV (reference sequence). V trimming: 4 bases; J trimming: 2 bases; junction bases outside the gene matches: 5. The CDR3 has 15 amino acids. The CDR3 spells CASSSRTGGNQPQHF. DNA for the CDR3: TGTGCCAGCAGTTCCCGGACAGGTGGCAATCAGCCCCAGCATTTT.

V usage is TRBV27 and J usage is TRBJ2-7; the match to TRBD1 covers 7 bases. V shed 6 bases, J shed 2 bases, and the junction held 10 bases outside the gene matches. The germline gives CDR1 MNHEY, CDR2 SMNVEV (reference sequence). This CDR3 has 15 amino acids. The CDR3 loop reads CASSTYRGRAYEQYF. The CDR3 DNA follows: TGTGCCAGCAGCACTTACAGGGGAAGGGCCTACGAGCAGTACTTC.

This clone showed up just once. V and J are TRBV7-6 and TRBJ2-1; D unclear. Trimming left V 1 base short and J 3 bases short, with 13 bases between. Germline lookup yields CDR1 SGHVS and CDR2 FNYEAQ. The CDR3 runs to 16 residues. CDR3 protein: CASSLGRRTLYNEQFF. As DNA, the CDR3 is TGTGCCAGCAGCTTAGGTAGGCGGACCCTCTACAATGAGCAGTTCTTC.

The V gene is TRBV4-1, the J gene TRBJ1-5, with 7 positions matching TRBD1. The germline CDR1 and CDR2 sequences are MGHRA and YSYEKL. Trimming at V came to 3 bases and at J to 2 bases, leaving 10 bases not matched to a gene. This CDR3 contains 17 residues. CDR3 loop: CASSQDIRGVGNQPQHF. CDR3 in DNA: TGCGCCAGCAGCCAGGATATCAGGGGGGTCGGCAATCAGCCCCAGCATTTT.

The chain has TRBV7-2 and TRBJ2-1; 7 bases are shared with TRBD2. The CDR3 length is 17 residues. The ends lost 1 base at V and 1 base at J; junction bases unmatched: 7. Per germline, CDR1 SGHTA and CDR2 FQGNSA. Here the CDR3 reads CASSLVGLLGSYNEQFF. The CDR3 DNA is TGTGCCAGCAGCTTAGTGGGACTATTGGGTTCCTACAATGAGCAGTTCTTC. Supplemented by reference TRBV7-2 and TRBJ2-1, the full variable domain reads GAGVSQSPSNKVTEKGKDVELRCDPISGHTALYWYRQSLGQGLEFLIYFQGNSAPDKSGLPSDRFSAERTGGSVSTLTIQRTQQEDSAVYLCASSLVGLLGSYNEQFFGPGTRLTVL.

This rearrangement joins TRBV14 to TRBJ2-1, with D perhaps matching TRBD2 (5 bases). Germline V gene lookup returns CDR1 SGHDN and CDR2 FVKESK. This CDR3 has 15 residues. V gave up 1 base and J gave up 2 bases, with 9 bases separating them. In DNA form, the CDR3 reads TGTGCCAGCAGCCAAGGTCCGGAGGCCTACAATGAGCAGTTCTTC. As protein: CASSQGPEAYNEQFF.

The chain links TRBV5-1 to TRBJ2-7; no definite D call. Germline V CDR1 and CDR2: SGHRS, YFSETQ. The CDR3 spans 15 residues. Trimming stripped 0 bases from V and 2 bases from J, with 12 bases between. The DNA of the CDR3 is TGCGCCAGCAGCTTGGCTGGTATCCAAACCTACGAGCAGTACTTC. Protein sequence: CASSLAGIQTYEQYF. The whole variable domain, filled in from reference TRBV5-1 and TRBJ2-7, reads KAGVTQTPRYLIKTRGQQVTLSCSPISGHRSVSWYQQTPGQGLQFLFEYFSETQRNKGNFPGRFSGRQFSNSRSEMNVSTLELGDSALYLCASSLAGIQTYEQYFGPGTRLTVT.

The CDR3 sequence is CASSSGAQLQETQYF. The CDR3 DNA is TGTGCCAGCAGCTCCGGAGCACAGCTGCAAGAGACCCAGTACTTC. The chain joins TRBV11-2 to TRBJ2-5; D not certain. The CDR3 has 15 residues. V shed 4 bases and J shed 2 bases, with 14 bases lying between them. The germline gives CDR1 SGHAT, CDR2 FQNNGV.

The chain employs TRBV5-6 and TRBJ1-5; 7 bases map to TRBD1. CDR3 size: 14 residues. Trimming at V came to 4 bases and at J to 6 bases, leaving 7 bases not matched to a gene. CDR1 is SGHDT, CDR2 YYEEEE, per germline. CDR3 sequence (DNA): TGTGCCAGCAGCCCTGGAGGGGGCAGTCAGCCCCAGCATTTT. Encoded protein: CASSPGGGSQPQHF.

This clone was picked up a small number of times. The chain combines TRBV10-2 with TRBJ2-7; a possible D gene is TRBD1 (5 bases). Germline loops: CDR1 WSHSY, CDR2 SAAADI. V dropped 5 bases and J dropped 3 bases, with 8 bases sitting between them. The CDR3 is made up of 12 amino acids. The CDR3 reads CASSLQGYEQYF. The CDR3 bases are TGCGCCAGCAGTCTGCAGGGCTACGAGCAGTACTTC.